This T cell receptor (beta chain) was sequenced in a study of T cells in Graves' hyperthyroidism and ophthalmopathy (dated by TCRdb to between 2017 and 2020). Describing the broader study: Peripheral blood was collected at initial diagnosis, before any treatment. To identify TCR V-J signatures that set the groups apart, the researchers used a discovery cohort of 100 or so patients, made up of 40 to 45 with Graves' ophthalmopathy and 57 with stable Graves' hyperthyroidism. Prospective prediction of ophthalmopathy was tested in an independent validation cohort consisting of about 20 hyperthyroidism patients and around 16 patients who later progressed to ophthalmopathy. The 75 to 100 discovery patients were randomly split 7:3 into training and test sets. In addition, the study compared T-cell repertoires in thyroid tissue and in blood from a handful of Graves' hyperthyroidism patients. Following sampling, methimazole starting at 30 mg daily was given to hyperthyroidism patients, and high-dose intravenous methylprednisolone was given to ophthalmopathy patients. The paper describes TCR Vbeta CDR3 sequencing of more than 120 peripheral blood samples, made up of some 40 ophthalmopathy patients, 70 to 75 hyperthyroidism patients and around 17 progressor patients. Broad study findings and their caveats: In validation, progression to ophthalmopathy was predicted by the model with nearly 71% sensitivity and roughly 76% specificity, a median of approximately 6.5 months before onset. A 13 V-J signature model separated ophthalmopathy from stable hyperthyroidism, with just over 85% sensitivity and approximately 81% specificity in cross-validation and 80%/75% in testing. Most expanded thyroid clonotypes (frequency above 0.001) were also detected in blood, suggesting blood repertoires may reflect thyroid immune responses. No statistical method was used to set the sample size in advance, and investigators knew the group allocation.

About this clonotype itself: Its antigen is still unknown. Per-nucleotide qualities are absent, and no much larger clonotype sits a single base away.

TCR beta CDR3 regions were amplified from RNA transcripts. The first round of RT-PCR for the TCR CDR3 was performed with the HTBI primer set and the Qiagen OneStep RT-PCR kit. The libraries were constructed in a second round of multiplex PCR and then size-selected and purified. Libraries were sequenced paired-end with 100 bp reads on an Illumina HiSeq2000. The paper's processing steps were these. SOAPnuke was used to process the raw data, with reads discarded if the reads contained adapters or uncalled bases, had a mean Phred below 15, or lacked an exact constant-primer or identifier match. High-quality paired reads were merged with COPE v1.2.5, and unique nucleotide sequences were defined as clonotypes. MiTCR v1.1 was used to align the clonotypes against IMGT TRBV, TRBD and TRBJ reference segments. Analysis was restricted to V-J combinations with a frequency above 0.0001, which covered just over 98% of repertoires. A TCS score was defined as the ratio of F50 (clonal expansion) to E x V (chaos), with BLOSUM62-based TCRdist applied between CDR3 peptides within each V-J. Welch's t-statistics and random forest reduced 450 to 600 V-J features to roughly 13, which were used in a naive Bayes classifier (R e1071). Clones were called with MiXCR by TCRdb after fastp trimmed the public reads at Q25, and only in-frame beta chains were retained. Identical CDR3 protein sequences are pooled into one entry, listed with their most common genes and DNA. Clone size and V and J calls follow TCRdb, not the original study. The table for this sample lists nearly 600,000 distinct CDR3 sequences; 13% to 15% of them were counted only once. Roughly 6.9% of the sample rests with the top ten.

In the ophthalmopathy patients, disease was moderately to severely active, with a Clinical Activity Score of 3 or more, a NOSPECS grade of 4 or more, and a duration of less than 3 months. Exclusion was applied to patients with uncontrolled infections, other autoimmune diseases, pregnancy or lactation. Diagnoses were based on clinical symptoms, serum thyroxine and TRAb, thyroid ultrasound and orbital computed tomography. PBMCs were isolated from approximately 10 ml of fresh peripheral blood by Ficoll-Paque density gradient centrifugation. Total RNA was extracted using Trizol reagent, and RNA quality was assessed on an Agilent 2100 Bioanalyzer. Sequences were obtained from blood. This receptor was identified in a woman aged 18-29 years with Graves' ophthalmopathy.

The CDR3 reads CASSPLIAGSRELFF. DNA sequence: TGTGCCAGCAGCCCCTTAATCGCGGGCAGCAGGGAGCTGTTTTTT. The rearranged segments are TRBV11-3 and TRBJ2-2; the D region possibly corresponds to TRBD2 (5 bases align). From a lookup of the germline V gene, CDR1 and CDR2 are SGHNT and YENEEA. Reading from cysteine to phenylalanine, the CDR3 counts 15 amino acids. The sequence is cut down to CDR3 DNA, 45 bases in frame from base 1. V sheds 5 bases and J sheds 9 bases, leaving 19 bases between their ends.